The 8 T cell receptor beta chains below were found in one sample sequenced in a study of monozygotic twins with cystic fibrosis. Here immunoSEQ multiplex PCR was the method, and the copy in TCRdb shows in-frame clones only, minus some. The sample lists about 9,100 clones; around 93% were seen once. Sample: blood. These receptors were obtained from a boy younger than 10 with cystic fibrosis.

This chain uses TRBV11-3 with TRBJ2-4, with 10 bases that match TRBD2. V shed 5 bases, J shed 6 bases, and the junction held 4 bases outside the gene matches. Germline V CDR1 and CDR2: SGHNT, YENEEA. CDR3 size: 14 residues. For the CDR3, the DNA is TGTGCCAGCAGCGAGCGGGGGGGCCCAAACATTCAGTACTTC. Its protein product is CASSERGGPNIQYF.

The chain combines TRBV6-1 with TRBJ1-2; D ambiguous. This CDR3 is 14 amino acids long. Trimming shortened V by 2 bases and J by 2 bases, and 9 bases separated the two germline ends. Per the germline V gene, CDR1 is MNHNS and CDR2 is SASEGT. CDR3 residues: CASSEIGPNYGYTF. Written as DNA, the CDR3 is TGTGCCAGCAGTGAAATTGGCCCCAACTATGGCTACACCTTC.

The chain carries TRBV5-6 and TRBJ1-1; D possibly corresponds to TRBD1 (6 bases). This CDR3 spans 13 amino acids. Germline lookup yields CDR1 SGHDT and CDR2 YYEEEE. Trimming shortened V by 9 bases and J by 0 bases, and 12 bases separated the two germline ends. In nucleotides, the CDR3 is TGTGCCAACCGGGGGGACATGAACACTGAAGCTTTCTTT. It translates to CANRGDMNTEAFF.

The chain is built from TRBV10-3 and TRBJ2-4; D might be TRBD1 (5 bases). CDR3 size: 17 residues. CDR1 ENHRY and CDR2 SYGVKD come from the germline V gene. V was clipped by 0 bases and J by 6 bases, with 18 bases between them. CDR3 sequence (DNA): TGTGCCATCAGTGAGTCGCCCCTACGCAGGGCCGGAAACATTCAGTACTTC. Translation gives CAISESPLRRAGNIQYF.

The chain recombines TRBV14 with TRBJ1-6; no definite D call. Trimming took 0 bases from V and 10 from J, leaving 7 bases between them. The germline CDR1 and CDR2 sequences are SGHDN and FVKESK. The CDR3 sequence is 13 residues long. The CDR3 region has the DNA TGTGCCAGCAGCCAAGATACCCACTCACCCCTCCACTTT. Its translation is CASSQDTHSPLHF. The full variable domain, completed using reference TRBV14 and TRBJ1-6, is EAGVTQFPSHSVIEKGQTVTLRCDPISGHDNLYWYRRVMGKEIKFLLHFVKESKQDESGMPNNRFLAERTGGTYSTLKVQPAELEDSGVYFCASSQDTHSPLHFGNGTRLTVT.

V and J are TRBV7-2 and TRBJ2-7, with 7 nucleotides matching TRBD2. Germline CDR1 is SGHTA and CDR2 is FQGNSA. CDR3 length equals 13 residues. V was pared by 4 bases and J by 6 bases, with 6 bases of the junction left unmatched. CDR3 nucleotides: TGTGCCAGCAGCTCTGAAGAGCGGGGCGAGCAGTACGTC. Amino acid sequence: CASSSEERGEQYV.

The rearrangement joins TRBV7-6 to TRBJ2-7, with TRBD2 identical over 7 bases. Germline assignment: CDR1 SGHVS and CDR2 FNYEAQ. Unmatched junction bases numbered 16, after V lost 5 bases and J lost 3 bases. The CDR3 totals 17 residues. The CDR3 reads CASSRTASGSSNYEQYF. In DNA, the CDR3 is TGTGCCAGCAGCCGCACGGCTAGCGGATCTTCGAACTACGAGCAGTACTTC.

The chain employs TRBV6-5 and TRBJ1-2, with 9 bases matching TRBD1. This CDR3 contains 13 residues. Losses at the gene ends were 7 bases for V and 8 bases for J; bases not matched to a gene: 8. CDR1 is MNHEY, CDR2 SVGAGI, per germline. CDR3: CASMWGQGGGYTF. CDR3 bases: TGTGCCAGCATGTGGGGACAGGGAGGCGGCTACACCTTC.